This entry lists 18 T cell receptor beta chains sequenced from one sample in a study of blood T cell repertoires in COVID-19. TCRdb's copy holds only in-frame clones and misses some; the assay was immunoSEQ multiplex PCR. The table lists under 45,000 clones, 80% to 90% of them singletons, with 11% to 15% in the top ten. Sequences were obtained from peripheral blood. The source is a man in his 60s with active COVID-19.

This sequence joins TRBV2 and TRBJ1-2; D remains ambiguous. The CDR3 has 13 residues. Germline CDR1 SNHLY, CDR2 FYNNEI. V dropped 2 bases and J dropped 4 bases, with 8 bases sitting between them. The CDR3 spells CASSERQAYGYTF. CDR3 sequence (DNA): TGTGCCAGCAGTGAACGGCAGGCCTATGGCTACACCTTC.

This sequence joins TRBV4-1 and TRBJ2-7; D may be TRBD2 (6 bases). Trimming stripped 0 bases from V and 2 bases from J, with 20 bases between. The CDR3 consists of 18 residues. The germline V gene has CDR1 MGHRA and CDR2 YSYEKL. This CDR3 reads CASSQDRSSGVGTYEQYF. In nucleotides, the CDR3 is TGCGCCAGCAGCCAAGATAGGTCTTCGGGGGTAGGAACCTACGAGCAGTACTTC.

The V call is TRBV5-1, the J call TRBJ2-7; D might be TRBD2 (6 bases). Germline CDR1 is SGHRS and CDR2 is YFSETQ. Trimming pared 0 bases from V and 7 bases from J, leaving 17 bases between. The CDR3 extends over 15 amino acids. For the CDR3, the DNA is TGCGCCAGCAGCTTGGAAAAAGCGGGCGGCCATGAGCAGTACTTC. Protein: CASSLEKAGGHEQYF.

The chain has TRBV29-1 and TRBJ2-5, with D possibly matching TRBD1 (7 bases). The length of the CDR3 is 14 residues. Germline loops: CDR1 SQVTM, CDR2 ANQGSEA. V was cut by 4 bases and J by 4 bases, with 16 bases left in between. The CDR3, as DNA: TGCAGCGTTGGTCGGAGGGGGCAGACAGAGACCCAGTACTTC. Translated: CSVGRRGQTETQYF.

CDR3 nucleotide sequence: TGTGCCAGCAGCTTGGGCGGGAGTTTTGGCGAGACCCAGTACTTC. Protein: CASSLGGSFGETQYF. The rearrangement links TRBV11-2 to TRBJ2-5; 7 bases fit TRBD2. CDR1 is SGHAT and CDR2 is FQNNGV in the germline V gene. Trimming took 3 bases from V and 5 from J; bases not matched to a gene: 9. The CDR3 sequence is 15 residues long.

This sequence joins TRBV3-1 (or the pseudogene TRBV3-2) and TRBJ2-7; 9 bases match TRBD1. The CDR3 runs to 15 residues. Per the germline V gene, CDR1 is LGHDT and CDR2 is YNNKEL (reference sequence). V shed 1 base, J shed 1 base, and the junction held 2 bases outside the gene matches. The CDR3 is CASSQVGTGSYEQYF. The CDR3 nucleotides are TGTGCCAGCAGCCAAGTGGGGACAGGGTCCTACGAGCAGTACTTC.

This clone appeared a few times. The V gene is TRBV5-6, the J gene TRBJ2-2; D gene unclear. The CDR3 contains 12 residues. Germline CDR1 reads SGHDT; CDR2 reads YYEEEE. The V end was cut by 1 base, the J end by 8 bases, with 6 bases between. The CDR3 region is CASSLIQGELFF. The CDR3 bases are TGTGCCAGCAGCTTGATACAAGGGGAGCTGTTTTTT.

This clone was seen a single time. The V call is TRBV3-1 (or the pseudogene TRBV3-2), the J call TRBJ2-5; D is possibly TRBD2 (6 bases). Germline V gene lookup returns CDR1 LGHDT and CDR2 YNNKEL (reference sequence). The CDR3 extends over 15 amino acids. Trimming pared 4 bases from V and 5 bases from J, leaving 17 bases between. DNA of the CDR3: TGTGCCAGCAGCCTTAGGACTAACTTCGGGGAGACCCAGTACTTC. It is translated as CASSLRTNFGETQYF.

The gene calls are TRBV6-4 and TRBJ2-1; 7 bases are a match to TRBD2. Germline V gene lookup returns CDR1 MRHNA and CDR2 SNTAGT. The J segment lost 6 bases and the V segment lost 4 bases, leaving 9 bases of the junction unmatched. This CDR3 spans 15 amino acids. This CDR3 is CASSVQAGTSNEQFF. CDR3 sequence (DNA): TGTGCCAGCAGTGTCCAAGCGGGAACTTCCAATGAGCAGTTCTTC.

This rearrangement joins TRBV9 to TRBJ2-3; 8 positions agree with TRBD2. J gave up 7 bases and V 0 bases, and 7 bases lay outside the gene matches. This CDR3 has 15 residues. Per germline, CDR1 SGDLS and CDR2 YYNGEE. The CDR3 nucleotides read TGTGCCAGCAGCGTAGTGAGTAGCGGGATAAATACGCAGTATTTT. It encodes CASSVVSSGINTQYF. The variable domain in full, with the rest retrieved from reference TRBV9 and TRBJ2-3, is DSGVTQTPKHLITATGQRVTLRCSPRSGDLSVYWYQQSLDQGLQFLIQYYNGEERAKGNILERFSAQQFPDLHSELNLSSLELGDSALYFCASSVVSSGINTQYFGPGTRLTVL.

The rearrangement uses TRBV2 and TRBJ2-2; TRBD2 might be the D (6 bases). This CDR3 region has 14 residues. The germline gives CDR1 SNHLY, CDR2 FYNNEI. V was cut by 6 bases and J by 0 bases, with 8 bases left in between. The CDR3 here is CASRGGTNTGELFF. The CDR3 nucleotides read TGTGCCAGCAGAGGCGGGACGAACACCGGGGAGCTGTTTTTT.

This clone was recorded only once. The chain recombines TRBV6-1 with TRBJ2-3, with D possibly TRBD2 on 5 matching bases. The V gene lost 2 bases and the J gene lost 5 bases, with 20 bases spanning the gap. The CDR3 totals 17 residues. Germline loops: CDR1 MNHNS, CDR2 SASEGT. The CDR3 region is CASSEFLRERKGDTQYF. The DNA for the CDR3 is TGTGCCAGCAGTGAATTCTTAAGGGAGCGGAAGGGAGATACGCAGTATTTT.

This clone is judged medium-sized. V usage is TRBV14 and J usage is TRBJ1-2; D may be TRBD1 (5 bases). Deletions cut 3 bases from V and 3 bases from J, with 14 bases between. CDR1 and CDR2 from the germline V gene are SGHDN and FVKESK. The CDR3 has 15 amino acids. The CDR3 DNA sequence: TGTGCCAGCAGCCAGGGTAGGGGCGCTTACTATGGCTACACCTTC. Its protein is CASSQGRGAYYGYTF.

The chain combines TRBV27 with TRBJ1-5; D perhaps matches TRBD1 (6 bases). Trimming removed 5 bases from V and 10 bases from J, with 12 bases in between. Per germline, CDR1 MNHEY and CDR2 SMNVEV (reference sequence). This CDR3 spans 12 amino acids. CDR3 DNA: TGTGCCAGCAGTGGGGGCATCGGTCCCCAGCATTTT. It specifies CASSGGIGPQHF.

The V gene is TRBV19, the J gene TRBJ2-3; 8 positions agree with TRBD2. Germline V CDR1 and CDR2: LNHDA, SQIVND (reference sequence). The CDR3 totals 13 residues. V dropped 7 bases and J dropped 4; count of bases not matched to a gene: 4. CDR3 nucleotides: TGTGCCAGTAATAGCGGGGTCTCAGATACGCAGTATTTT. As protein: CASNSGVSDTQYF.

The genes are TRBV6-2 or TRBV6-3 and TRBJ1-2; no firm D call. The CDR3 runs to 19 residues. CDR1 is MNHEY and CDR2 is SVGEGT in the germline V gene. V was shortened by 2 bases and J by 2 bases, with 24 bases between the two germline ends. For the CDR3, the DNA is TGTGCCAGCAGTTACAGAAAATTGGGCAGGCCCGAAACGAACTATGGCTACACCTTC. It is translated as CASSYRKLGRPETNYGYTF.

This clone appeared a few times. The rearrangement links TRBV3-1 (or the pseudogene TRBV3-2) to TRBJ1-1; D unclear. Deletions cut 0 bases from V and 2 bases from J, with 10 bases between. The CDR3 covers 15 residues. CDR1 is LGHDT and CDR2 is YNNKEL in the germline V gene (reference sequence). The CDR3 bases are TGTGCCAGCAGCCAAGATCTTTTCTACAACACTGAAGCTTTCTTT. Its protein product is CASSQDLFYNTEAFF.

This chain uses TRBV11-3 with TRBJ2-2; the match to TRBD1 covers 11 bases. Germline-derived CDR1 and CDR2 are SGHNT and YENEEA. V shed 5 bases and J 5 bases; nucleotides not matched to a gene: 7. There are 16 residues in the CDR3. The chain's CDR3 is CASSPRDRGRTGELFF. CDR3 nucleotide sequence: TGTGCCAGCAGCCCCAGGGACAGGGGGAGGACCGGGGAGCTGTTTTTT. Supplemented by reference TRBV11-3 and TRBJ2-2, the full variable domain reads EAGVVQSPRYKIIEKKQPVAFWCNPISGHNTLYWYLQNLGQGPELLIRYENEEAVDDSQLPKDRFSAERLKGVDSTLKIQPAELGDSAVYLCASSPRDRGRTGELFFGEGSRLTVL.